A selection of T cell receptor beta chains follows, all from one sample in a study of blood T cell repertoires in COVID-19. TCRdb keeps only in-frame clones here, not all; method: immunoSEQ multiplex PCR. The table shows under 200,000 clones, with about 85% occurring only once. Sequences were obtained from peripheral blood. Receptor source: a woman older than 75 with acute or convalescent COVID-19. Each CDR3 is given with its conserved first and last residue.

TRBV7-9	15	TRBJ2-1	CASSVDRGQRNEQFF
TRBV27	16	TRBJ1-1	CASSLRETGGRSRAFF
TRBV6-1	17	TRBJ2-2	CASSEVLTGGNTGELFF
TRBV7-3	13	TRBJ1-2	CASSLRQGGNYTF
TRBV25-1	13	TRBJ2-7	CASSVQGNDEQYF
TRBV3-1/TRBV3-2	14	TRBJ2-2	CASTLLGKTGELFF
TRBV6-5	12	TRBJ1-6	CASSYQNSPLHF
TRBV19	14	TRBJ1-5	CASSMRGANQPQHF
TRBV27	14	TRBJ1-6	CASSFNSGNSPLHF
TRBV27	13	TRBJ2-5	CASSFDTEETQYF
TRBV6-4	14	TRBJ2-2	CASRPQGTSGELFF
TRBV19	15	TRBJ1-4	CASSSAGTENEKLFF
TRBV3-1/TRBV3-2	13	TRBJ1-2	CASSHRGAYGYTF
TRBV11-2	17	TRBJ2-5	CASSLGLRTSGEETQYF
TRBV6-5	15	TRBJ2-7	CASSRQARMSYEQYF
TRBV18	14	TRBJ2-7	CASSPRDREYEQYF
TRBV19	15	TRBJ2-3	CASRIRRGGMDTQYF
TRBV20-1	11	TRBJ2-3	CSARSADTQYF
TRBV5-1	15	TRBJ1-3	CASSIEGSTGNTIYF
TRBV15	14	TRBJ2-5	CATSSGRGQETQYF
TRBV23-1	19	TRBJ2-1	CASRPGQEPIAGGYNEQFF
TRBV5-1	15	TRBJ1-1	CASSRLGGDGAEAFF
TRBV6-1	16	TRBJ1-5	CASSEPGDGLNQPQHF
TRBV29-1	10	TRBJ1-4	CSARQGILFF
TRBV15	14	TRBJ1-1	CATSRASGDPEAFF
TRBV6-5	13	TRBJ1-4	CASRFEGDEKLFF
TRBV5-1	14	TRBJ2-2	CASSLGQGTGELFF
TRBV18	16	TRBJ2-7	CASSPLGQQSSYEQYF